This T cell receptor (beta chain) was profiled in a study of blood T cells in healthy people across ages. The authors isolated at least 6 million PBMCs per sample. The authors ran a second PCR of about 6 to 11 cycles using a sample-barcoded 5' primer and a J-beta primer mix. MiXCR was run by TCRdb on the 5' RACE reads, yielding one entry per CDR3 protein. In the table there are a few hundred thousand distinct CDR3 sequences, approximately 47% of which are singletons. Remarks on this clonotype: Its target is not known.

CDR1 and CDR2 (germline): SGHRS, YFSETQ. V lost 3 bases to trimming and J lost 5 bases; unmatched junction nucleotides: 9. The CDR3 is 15 residues long. Regarding the study as a whole: Unsorted PBMCs ruled out conclusive naive versus antigen-experienced comparison.

Sequences were obtained from blood. The chain has TRBV5-1 and TRBJ1-2; TRBD1 matches at 8 bases. The TCR sequence derives from a man in his 60s in good health. The DNA of the CDR3 is TGCGCCAGCAGCTCATCAGGGGGCGGTGGGTATGGCTACACCTTC. It specifies CASSSSGGGGYGYTF.